These 17 T cell receptor beta chains were all obtained from the same sample, sequenced in a study of CD8+ T cells in alopecia areata. RNA was isolated and reverse transcribed to cDNA, the sequencing template. Using immunoSEQ multiplex PCR, the repertoire was profiled, and TCRdb retains in-frame clones only, with some absent. The sample shows some 120,000 clones, approximately 60% of them seen only once. Treatment of the sample: oral pan-JAK inhibitor, 5-10 mg twice daily. Sequencing was performed on CD4+ T cells sorted from blood, taken at week 4, from a patient treated with tofacitinib. The receptors were sampled from a human donor with alopecia areata.

The V call is TRBV4-1, the J call TRBJ2-1; TRBD1 is a possible D gene (6 bases). The CDR3 runs 17 residues. Deletions cut 4 bases from V and 0 bases from J, with 16 bases between. Germline values: CDR1 MGHRA, CDR2 YSYEKL. DNA for the CDR3: TGCGCCAGCAGCCGTCAGGGGACCACCAGCTCCTACAATGAGCAGTTCTTC. Amino acids: CASSRQGTTSSYNEQFF.

This clone was picked up one time. This sequence joins TRBV7-2 and TRBJ1-6; D may be TRBD1 (5 bases). CDR1 SGHTA and CDR2 FQGNSA come from the germline V gene. CDR3 length equals 15 residues. Trimming shortened V by 4 bases and J by 8 bases, and 15 bases separated the two germline ends. The CDR3 sequence: CASSWTRSGDSPLHF. The CDR3 DNA sequence: TGTGCCAGCAGCTGGACTCGCTCGGGGGATTCACCCCTCCACTTT. The full variable domain, in which reference TRBV7-2 and TRBJ1-6 provide the parts outside the CDR3, is GAGVSQSPSNKVTEKGKDVELRCDPISGHTALYWYRQSLGQGLEFLIYFQGNSAPDKSGLPSDRFSAERTGGSVSTLTIQRTQQEDSAVYLCASSWTRSGDSPLHFGNGTRLTVT.

The V gene is TRBV18, the J gene TRBJ2-3; D tentatively reads TRBD1 or TRBD2 (5 bases each). V lost 6 bases, J lost 4 bases, and 11 bases lay in between. This CDR3 spans 13 amino acids. Germline V gene lookup returns CDR1 KGHSH and CDR2 LQKENI. CDR3 nucleotides: TGTGCCAGCTCCCCTCGGGGACCAGATACGCAGTATTTT. This translates into CASSPRGPDTQYF.

The rearrangement uses TRBV30 and TRBJ1-5; perhaps TRBD1 as D (6 bases). V was clipped by 3 bases and J by 4 bases, with 13 bases between them. Germline CDR1 is GTSNPN and CDR2 is SVGIG (reference sequence). This CDR3 region has 14 residues. The CDR3 coding sequence is TGTGCCTGGAGCGGGGGGCAGGGGAATCAGCCCCAGCATTTT. Its protein product is CAWSGGQGNQPQHF.

The chain combines TRBV5-5 with TRBJ1-2; 9 bases align to TRBD1. Germline CDR1 SGHKS, CDR2 YYEKEE (reference sequence). The CDR3 is 14 residues long. V shed 3 bases, J shed 5 bases, and the junction held 5 bases outside the gene matches. CDR3 sequence reads: CASSWGTGLYGYTF. CDR3 bases: TGTGCCAGCAGCTGGGGGACAGGGTTGTATGGCTACACCTTC.

This chain uses TRBV2 with TRBJ2-1; weak D call: TRBD2 (6 bases). Germline CDR1 SNHLY, CDR2 FYNNEI. The length of the CDR3 is 15 residues. Trimming pared 3 bases from V and 8 bases from J, leaving 17 bases between. The CDR3 DNA sequence: TGTGCCAGCAGTGATCGGGGGAGGCTAGGGTATGAGCAGTTCTTC. This gives the protein CASSDRGRLGYEQFF.

The V call is TRBV15, the J call TRBJ2-1, with 11 bases aligning to TRBD2. The CDR3 totals 15 residues. The junction had 2 bases not matched to a gene; V was cut back by 3 bases and J by 4 bases. Germline values: CDR1 LNHNV, CDR2 YYDKDF (reference sequence). CDR3: CATSRGTSGYNEQFF. CDR3 coding DNA: TGTGCCACCAGCAGGGGGACTAGCGGATACAATGAGCAGTTCTTC. Full variable domain (rest looked up from reference TRBV15 and TRBJ2-1): DAMVIQNPRYQVTQFGKPVTLSCSQTLNHNVMYWYQQKSSQAPKLLFHYYDKDFNNEADTPDNFQSRRPNTSFCFLDIRSPGLGDTAMYLCATSRGTSGYNEQFFGPGTRLTVL.

Concerning this clone: This sample includes further DNA sequences coding for the same CDR3. The chain is built from TRBV29-1 and TRBJ1-1, with D tentatively TRBD1 (5 bases). Trimming pared 6 bases from V and 11 bases from J, leaving 13 bases between. The CDR3 has 10 amino acids. The V gene's germline CDR1 is SQVTM and CDR2 ANQGSEA. CDR3 in amino acids: CSVAWGEAFF. In DNA, the CDR3 is TGCAGCGTGGCGTGGGGCGAGGCTTTCTTT. The entire variable domain, with the rest obtained from reference TRBV29-1 and TRBJ1-1, is as follows: SAVISQKPSRDICQRGTSLTIQCQVDSQVTMMFWYRQQPGQSLTLIATANQGSEATYESGFVIDKFPISRPNLTFSTLTVSNMSPEDSSIYLCSVAWGEAFFGQGTRLTVV.

This chain joins TRBV2 and TRBJ2-2; 7 nucleotides agree with TRBD1. Germline CDR1 and CDR2: SNHLY and FYNNEI. The CDR3 covers 15 residues. The J segment lost 5 bases and the V segment lost 3 bases, leaving 6 bases of the junction unmatched. CDR3 coding DNA: TGTGCCAGCAGTGAGGGACAGACCGAGACCGGGGAGCTGTTTTTT. It specifies CASSEGQTETGELFF.

This clone showed up just a few times. This chain links TRBV5-1 with TRBJ2-7; D call uncertain. This CDR3 contains 15 residues. Germline V gene sequence: CDR1 SGHRS, CDR2 YFSETQ. The V and J ends lost 2 bases and 2 bases respectively, with 14 bases between them. The CDR3 DNA is TGCGCCAGCAGCTTTGGAGAAGGTACGGCCTACGAGCAGTACTTC. Translating gives CASSFGEGTAYEQYF.

V is TRBV6-5 and J is TRBJ1-1; perhaps TRBD1 as D (5 bases). The CDR3 covers 11 residues. Germline V gives CDR1 MNHEY, CDR2 SVGAGI. V shed 2 bases and J shed 10 bases, with 8 bases lying between them. CDR3 in DNA: TGTGCCAGCAGTTACGGGACTCGAGCTTTCTTT. Amino acids: CASSYGTRAFF.

The chain carries TRBV4-3 and TRBJ2-1, with 10 bases that match TRBD2. The germline V gene encodes CDR1 LGHNA and CDR2 YSLEER. With 3 bases clipped from V and 0 bases from J, the junction kept 5 bases outside the gene matches. This CDR3 region has 17 residues. CDR3 bases: TGCGCCAGCAGCCAGCTACTAGCGGGGAGCTCCTACAATGAGCAGTTCTTC. Encoded protein: CASSQLLAGSSYNEQFF.

This rearrangement joins TRBV30 to TRBJ2-2, with D possibly matching TRBD1 (6 bases). The CDR3 sequence is 15 residues long. Germline V gene data show CDR1 as GTSNPN and CDR2 as SVGIG (reference sequence). Trimming stripped 8 bases from V and 1 base from J, with 17 bases between. The CDR3 protein is CAGRRNRENTGELFF. The CDR3 DNA follows: TGTGCCGGCAGGCGGAACAGGGAGAACACCGGGGAGCTGTTTTTT.

CDR3 amino acids: CSVDAGNTIYF. CDR3 bases: TGCAGCGTTGATGCAGGAAACACCATATATTTT. The chain combines TRBV29-1 with TRBJ1-3; D gene ambiguous. V lost 3 bases, J lost 4 bases, and 4 bases lay in between. This CDR3 spans 11 amino acids. In germline, CDR1 is SQVTM, CDR2 ANQGSEA.

V usage is TRBV9 and J usage is TRBJ1-5; a possible D gene is TRBD1 (5 bases). Trimming took 3 bases from V and 2 from J, leaving 12 bases between them. Germline CDR1 is SGDLS and CDR2 is YYNGEE. This CDR3 is built from 15 residues. Here the CDR3 DNA reads TGTGCCAGCAGCGGGGACGCGCGAGGCAATCAGCCCCAGCATTTT. Its protein product is CASSGDARGNQPQHF.

The CDR3 here is CAWAVGEETQYF. The CDR3 DNA follows: TGTGCCTGGGCAGTCGGAGAAGAGACCCAGTACTTC. The J gene is TRBJ2-5, the V gene TRBV30; no firm D call. Looked up from germline, CDR1 is GTSNPN and CDR2 is SVGIG (reference sequence). V was trimmed by 5 bases and J by 3 bases, leaving 10 bases between them. The CDR3 covers 12 residues. The full variable domain, rest sourced from reference TRBV30 and TRBJ2-5, is SQTIHQWPATLVQPVGSPLSLECTVEGTSNPNLYWYRQAAGRGLQLLFYSVGIGQISSEVPQNLSASRPQDRQFILSSKKLLLSDSGFYLCAWAVGEETQYFGPGTRLLVL.

The genes are TRBV7-8 and TRBJ1-1; D gene unclear. The V end was cut by 5 bases, the J end by 1 base, with 14 bases between. Germline V CDR1 and CDR2: SGHVS, FQNEAQ. This CDR3 comprises 15 residues. The DNA for the CDR3 is TGTGCCAGCAGCCCAGAGCAGACTCCGAACACTGAAGCTTTCTTT. It encodes CASSPEQTPNTEAFF. Complete variable domain (other parts from reference TRBV7-8 and TRBJ1-1): GAGVSQSPRYKVAKRGQDVALRCDPISGHVSLFWYQQALGQGPEFLTYFQNEAQLDKSGLPSDRFFAERPEGSVSTLKIQRTQQEDSAVYLCASSPEQTPNTEAFFGQGTRLTVV.